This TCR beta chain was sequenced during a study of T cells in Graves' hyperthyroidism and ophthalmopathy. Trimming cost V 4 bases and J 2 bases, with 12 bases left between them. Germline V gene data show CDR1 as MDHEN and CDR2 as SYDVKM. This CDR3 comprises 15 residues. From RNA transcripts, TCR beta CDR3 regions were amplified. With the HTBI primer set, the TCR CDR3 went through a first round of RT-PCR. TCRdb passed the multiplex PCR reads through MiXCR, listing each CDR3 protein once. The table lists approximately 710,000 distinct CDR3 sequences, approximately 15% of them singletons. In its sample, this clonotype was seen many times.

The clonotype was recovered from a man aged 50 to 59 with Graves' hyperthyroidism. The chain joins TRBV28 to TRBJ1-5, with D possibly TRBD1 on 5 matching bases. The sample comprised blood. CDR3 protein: CASSSPIGGNQPQHF. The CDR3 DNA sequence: TGTGCCAGCAGTTCCCCGATAGGGGGCAATCAGCCCCAGCATTTT.